This record concerns one TCR beta chain sequence. Its antigen is not yet known. No much larger clone exists at a distance of one base, and base qualities are not known. The data were taken from a study of shared clonotypes between healthy human individuals (TCRdb year 2020). Study-wide context: Two women and three men aged 18 to 49 years were included in the cohort. For each donor, three plates each were used for CD4 naive and CD4 memory, two plates were used for CD8 naive, and one plate was used for CD8 memory. To estimate repertoire size and how much clonotype sharing occurs between individuals, the study deeply sequenced the blood TCR repertoires of 5 or 6 healthy adults. To increase sequencing depth and limit assay-specific biases, TCR repertoire library preparation and sequencing were carried out by different laboratories using diverse techniques. Per donor, leukapheresis produced somewhere between about 0.8 and 9 billion PBMCs.

Healthy HIV-negative adults with no recently reported acute infections or vaccinations were included as donors. Every donor was a Caucasian adult living in Nashville, Tennessee, USA. Magnetic negative selection was used to enrich CD4+ T cells, after which naive cells were positively selected on CD45RA and the negative fraction became the memory subset. After blood collection by leukapheresis, PBMCs were isolated using Ficoll-Histopaque density gradient centrifugation and then cryopreserved in the vapor phase of liquid nitrogen. Analytical flow cytometry was used to check the purity and quantity of every magnetically sorted T cell population. Genomic DNA was isolated from every sorted fraction and measured by UV absorbance on a Nanodrop 2000c. TCR CDR3 regions were amplified from genomic DNA by multiplex PCR using the deep immunoSEQ assay. Extracted genomic DNA from each cell subset was distributed evenly across all wells of several immunoSEQ 96-well plates, and each plate was treated as a replicate. For sorted subsets, about 200 ng genomic DNA, equal to some 28,000 T cell genomes, was loaded into each replicate PCR. Purified libraries were measured with a Qubit 3.0 fluorometer, size-checked on a Bioanalyzer 2100, and measured again with the KAPA Library Quantification kit. A separate single-read 150-cycle Illumina NextSeq 550 flow cell was used to sequence each immunoSEQ 96-well plate. On the authors' methods: Because only junctional sequences without quality scores were contained in the immunoSEQ output, filtering matching that applied to full-length reads could not be performed. To assign V/J genes and CDR3, sequences were annotated against IMGT germline references using PyIR, a Python wrapper for IgBLAST v1.9. Reads with weak V/J assignments (E-value above 1e-6), missing CDR3, stop codons, out-of-frame junctions, or ambiguous translated residues were removed. A V3J clonotype was defined by an identical inferred V gene, J gene, and CDR3 amino acid sequence. Percentage overlap between repertoires was computed as shared unique clonotypes divided by the size of the smaller repertoire. Three approaches were used to assess repertoire richness: RTK rarefaction, the Chao1 estimator, and Recon v2.1 estimates of unobserved clonotypes. OLGA was used to compute generation probabilities for all TCRbeta clonotypes that the gDNA method yielded from a handful of donors. TCRdb re-hosts the immuneACCESS table, in-frame sequences only. Its copies lack some clones; in the studies checked, an unresolved V gene accounts for under half of them, and the cause for the rest is not known. V and J calls plus clone size are reproduced from that table; the DNA served to infer D and trimming. The sample records some 2,000,000 clones, roughly 95% of which are singletons. The ten largest make up roughly 0.13% of the sample.

Overall results and qualifications from the work: Only blood was sampled, and tissue TCR repertoires likely differ from those in blood. Higher generation probabilities were observed for clonotypes shared by all four sorted-subset donors than for non-shared clonotypes. The genetic and exposure-history diversity represented was limited by the small number of donors. Pairwise subsampling led to the expectation that sequencing depth would affect the degree of clonotype sharing among donors. Across a handful of donors, around 5% of naive CD4, approximately 3.6% of naive CD8, around 2.5% of memory CD4, and approximately 0.42% of memory CD8 clonotypes were shared. Incomplete sequencing was indicated by rarefaction of sorted-subset datasets, despite the large sequencing depth. Larger estimated clonotype richness was generally found for naive subsets than for memory subsets.

The germline V gene (reference sequence) yields GTSNPN for CDR1 and SVGIG for CDR2. V sheds 5 bases and J sheds 5 bases, leaving 18 bases between their ends. The CDR3 spans 14 residues, from the cysteine through the phenylalanine. The kept DNA is CDR3 alone, 42 bases in frame from the first base. The rearranged segments are TRBV30 and TRBJ2-5, and the D gene may be TRBD2, 6 bases matching. The clonotype originates from a man younger than 35 in good health. The specimen sequenced was naive CD4+ T cells sorted from blood. The cell subset or site label, read with the paper, signifies: CD45RA+ positively selected. The CDR3 here reads CAWGTQGGGETQYF. The nucleotide sequence reads TGTGCCTGGGGAACCCAGGGAGGTGGGGAGACCCAGTACTTC.